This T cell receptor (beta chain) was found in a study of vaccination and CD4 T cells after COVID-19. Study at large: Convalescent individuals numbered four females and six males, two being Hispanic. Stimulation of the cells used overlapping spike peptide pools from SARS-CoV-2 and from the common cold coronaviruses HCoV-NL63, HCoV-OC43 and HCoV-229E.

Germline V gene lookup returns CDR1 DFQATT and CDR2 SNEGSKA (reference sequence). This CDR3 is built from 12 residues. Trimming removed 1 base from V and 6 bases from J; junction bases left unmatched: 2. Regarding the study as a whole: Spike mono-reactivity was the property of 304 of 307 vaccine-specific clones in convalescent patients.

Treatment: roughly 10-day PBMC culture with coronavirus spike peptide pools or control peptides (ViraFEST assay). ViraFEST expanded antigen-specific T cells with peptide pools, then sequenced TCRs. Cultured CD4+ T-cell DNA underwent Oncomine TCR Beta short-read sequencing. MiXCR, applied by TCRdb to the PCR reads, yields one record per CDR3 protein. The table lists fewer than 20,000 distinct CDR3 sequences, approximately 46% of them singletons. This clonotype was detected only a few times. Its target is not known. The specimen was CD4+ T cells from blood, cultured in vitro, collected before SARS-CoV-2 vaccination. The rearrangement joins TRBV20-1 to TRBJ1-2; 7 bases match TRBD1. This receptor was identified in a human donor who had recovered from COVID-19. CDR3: CSARGGQNGYTF. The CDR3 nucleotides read TGCAGTGCTAGAGGGGGACAGAATGGCTACACCTTC.